This T cell receptor beta chain was sequenced for a study of cytomegalovirus exposure and HLA in healthy donors. General observations from the study: A later analysis showed that HLA-associated TCR beta chains had undergone more clonal expansion than equally common others. Donors belonging to an Asian-associated ancestry cluster reportedly showed fewer N-insertions in productive TCRs than the approximately 690-donor mean, according to what a later analysis found. Presence/absence analyses supposed approximately even sequencing depth among donors.

60 Vbeta and 13 Jbeta primers were used in PCR. As originally analysed: Unique TCR beta chains numbered about 80 million in a later analysis, with roughly 9.9 million shared. Assay used: immunoSEQ multiplex PCR; TCRdb lists only in-frame clones, some missing. That table furnishes V, J and clone size, whereas the DNA furnished D and trimming. This table holds around 200,000 clones, more than 80% found once. Note on this clone: Its antigen is not identified.

The length of the CDR3 is 12 residues. In germline, CDR1 is SGDLS, CDR2 YYNGEE. Trimming left V 10 bases short and J 5 bases short, with 16 bases between. The sequencing input was PBMCs. This clonotype was sampled from a woman aged 50 to 60 in good health and CMV-seropositive. This rearrangement joins TRBV9 to TRBJ2-7; D is unclear. The CDR3 loop is CAGSVPRDEQYF. CDR3 DNA: TGTGCCGGTTCCGTCCCCCGCGACGAGCAGTACTTC.